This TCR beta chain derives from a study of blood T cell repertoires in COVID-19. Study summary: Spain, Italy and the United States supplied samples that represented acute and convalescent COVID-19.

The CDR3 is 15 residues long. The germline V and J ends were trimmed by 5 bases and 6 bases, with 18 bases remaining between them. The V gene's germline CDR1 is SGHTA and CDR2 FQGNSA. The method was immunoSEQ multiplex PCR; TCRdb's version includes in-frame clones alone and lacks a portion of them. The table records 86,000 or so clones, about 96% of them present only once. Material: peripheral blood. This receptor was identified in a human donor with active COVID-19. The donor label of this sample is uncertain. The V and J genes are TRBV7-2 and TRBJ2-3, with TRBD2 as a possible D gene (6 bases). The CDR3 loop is CASSPWDSRSDTQYF. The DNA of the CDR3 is TGTGCCAGCAGCCCCTGGGACTCCAGGTCCGATACGCAGTATTTT.